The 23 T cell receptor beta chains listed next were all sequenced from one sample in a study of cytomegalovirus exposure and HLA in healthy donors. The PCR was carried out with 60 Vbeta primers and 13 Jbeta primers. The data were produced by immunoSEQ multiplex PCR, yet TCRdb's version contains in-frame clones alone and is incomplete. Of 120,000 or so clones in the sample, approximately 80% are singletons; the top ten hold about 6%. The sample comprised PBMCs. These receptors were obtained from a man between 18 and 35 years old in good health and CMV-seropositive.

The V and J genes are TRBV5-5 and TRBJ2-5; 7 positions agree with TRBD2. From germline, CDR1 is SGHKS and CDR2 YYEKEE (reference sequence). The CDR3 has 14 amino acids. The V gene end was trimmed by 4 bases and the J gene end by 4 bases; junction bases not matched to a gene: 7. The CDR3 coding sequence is TGTGCCAGCAGCAACGGGGGGACTCGAGAGACCCAGTACTTC. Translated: CASSNGGTRETQYF. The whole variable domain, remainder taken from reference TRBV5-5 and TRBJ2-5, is DAGVTQSPTHLIKTRGQQVTLRCSPISGHKSVSWYQQVLGQGPQFIFQYYEKEERGRGNFPDRFSARQFPNYSSELNVNALLLGDSALYLCASSNGGTRETQYFGPGTRLLVL.

CDR3 residues: CATSRDRPSGGETQYF. The CDR3 coding sequence is TGTGCCACCAGCAGAGATCGTCCTAGCGGGGGGGAGACCCAGTACTTC. The rearrangement uses TRBV15 and TRBJ2-5; TRBD2 matches 11 bases. The germline V gene has CDR1 LNHNV and CDR2 YYDKDF (reference sequence). Trimming took 0 bases from V and 5 from J; bases not matched to a gene: 5. This CDR3 is 16 amino acids long.

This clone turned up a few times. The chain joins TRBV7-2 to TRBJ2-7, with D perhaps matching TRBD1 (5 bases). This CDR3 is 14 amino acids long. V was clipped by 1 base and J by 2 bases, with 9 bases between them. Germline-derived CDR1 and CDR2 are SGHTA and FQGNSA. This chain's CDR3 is CASSLGQPAYEQYF. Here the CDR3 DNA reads TGTGCCAGCAGCTTAGGACAGCCAGCCTACGAGCAGTACTTC.

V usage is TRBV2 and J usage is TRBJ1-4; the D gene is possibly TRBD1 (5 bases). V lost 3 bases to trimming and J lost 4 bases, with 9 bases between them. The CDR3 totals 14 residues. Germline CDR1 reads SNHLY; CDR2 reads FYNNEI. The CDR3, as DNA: TGTGCCAGCAGTGATCCAGGGCTTAATGAAAAACTGTTTTTT. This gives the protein CASSDPGLNEKLFF. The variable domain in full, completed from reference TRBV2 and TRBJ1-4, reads EPEVTQTPSHQVTQMGQEVILRCVPISNHLYFYWYRQILGQKVEFLVSFYNNEISEKSEIFDDQFSVERPDGSNFTLKIRSTKLEDSAMYFCASSDPGLNEKLFFGSGTQLSVL.

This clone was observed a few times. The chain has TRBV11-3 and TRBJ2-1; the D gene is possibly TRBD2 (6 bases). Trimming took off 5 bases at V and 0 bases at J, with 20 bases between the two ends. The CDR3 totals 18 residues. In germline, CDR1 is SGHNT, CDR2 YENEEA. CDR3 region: CASSPHSAGPSSYNEQFF. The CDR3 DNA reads TGTGCCAGCAGCCCCCATTCCGCGGGGCCAAGCTCCTACAATGAGCAGTTCTTC.

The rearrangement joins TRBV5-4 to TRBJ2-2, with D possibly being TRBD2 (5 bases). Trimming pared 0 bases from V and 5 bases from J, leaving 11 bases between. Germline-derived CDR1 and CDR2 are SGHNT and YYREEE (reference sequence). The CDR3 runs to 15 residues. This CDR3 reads CASSLALGGTGELFF. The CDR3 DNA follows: TGTGCCAGCAGCTTGGCGTTGGGCGGGACCGGGGAGCTGTTTTTT.

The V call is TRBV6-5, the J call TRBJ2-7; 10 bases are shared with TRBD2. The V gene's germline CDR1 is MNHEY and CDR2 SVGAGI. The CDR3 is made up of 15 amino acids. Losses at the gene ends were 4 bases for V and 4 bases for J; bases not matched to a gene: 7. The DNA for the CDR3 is TGTGCCAGCAGTTCCGGACTAGCGGCCGATTACGAGCAGTACTTC. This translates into CASSSGLAADYEQYF.

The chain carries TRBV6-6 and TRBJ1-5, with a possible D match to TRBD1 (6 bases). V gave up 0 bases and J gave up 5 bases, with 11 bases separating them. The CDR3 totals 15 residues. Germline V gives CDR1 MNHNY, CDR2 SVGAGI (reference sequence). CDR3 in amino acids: CASSYSTRGDQPQHF. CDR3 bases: TGTGCCAGCAGTTACTCGACCAGGGGTGATCAGCCCCAGCATTTT.

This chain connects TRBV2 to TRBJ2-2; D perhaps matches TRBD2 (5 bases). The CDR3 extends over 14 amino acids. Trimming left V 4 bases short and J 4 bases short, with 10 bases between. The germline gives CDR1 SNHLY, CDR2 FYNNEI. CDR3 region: CASSALAGTGELFF. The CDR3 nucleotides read TGTGCCAGCAGTGCCTTGGCGGGCACCGGGGAGCTGTTTTTT.

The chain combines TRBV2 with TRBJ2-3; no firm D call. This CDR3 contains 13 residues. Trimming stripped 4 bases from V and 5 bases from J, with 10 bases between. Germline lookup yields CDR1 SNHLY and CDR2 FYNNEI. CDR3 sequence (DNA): TGTGCCAGCAGTGCGACCGCTAGAGATACGCAGTATTTT. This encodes CASSATARDTQYF.

The CDR3 nucleotides read TGTGCCAGCAGTTTAAGTTGGGGGGGGGAGGGCTACACCTTC. It codes for CASSLSWGGEGYTF. The rearrangement uses TRBV28 and TRBJ1-2; D may be TRBD1 (5 bases). Germline CDR1 and CDR2: MDHEN and SYDVKM. Trimming took off 2 bases at V and 8 bases at J, with 15 bases between the two ends. The CDR3 totals 14 residues.

CDR3 region: CASTVGQWNTGELFF. The CDR3, as DNA: TGTGCCAGCACCGTAGGACAGTGGAACACCGGGGAGCTGTTTTTT. This chain joins TRBV2 and TRBJ2-2; the D gene is possibly TRBD1 (6 bases). V was cut by 7 bases and J by 1 base, with 13 bases left in between. CDR3 size: 15 residues. Germline V gene sequence: CDR1 SNHLY, CDR2 FYNNEI.

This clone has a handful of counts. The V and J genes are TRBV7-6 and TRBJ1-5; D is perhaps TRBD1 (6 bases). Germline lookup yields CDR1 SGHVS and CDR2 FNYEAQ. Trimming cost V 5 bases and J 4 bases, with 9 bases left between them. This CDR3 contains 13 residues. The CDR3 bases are TGTGCCAGCAGCGGAGACAGGAATCAGCCCCAGCATTTT. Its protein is CASSGDRNQPQHF.

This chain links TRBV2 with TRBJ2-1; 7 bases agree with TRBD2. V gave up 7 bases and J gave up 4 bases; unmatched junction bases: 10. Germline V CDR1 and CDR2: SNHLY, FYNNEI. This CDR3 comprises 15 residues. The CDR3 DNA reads TGTGCCAGCACTGACTTGAGCGGGATATACAATGAGCAGTTCTTC. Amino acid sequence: CASTDLSGIYNEQFF.

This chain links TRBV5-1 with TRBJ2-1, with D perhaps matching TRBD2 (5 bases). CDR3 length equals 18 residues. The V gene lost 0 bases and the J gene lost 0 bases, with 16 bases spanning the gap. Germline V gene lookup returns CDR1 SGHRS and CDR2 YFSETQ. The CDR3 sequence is CASSLVYGVPSSYNEQFF. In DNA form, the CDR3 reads TGCGCCAGCAGCTTGGTCTACGGGGTCCCGAGCTCCTACAATGAGCAGTTCTTC.

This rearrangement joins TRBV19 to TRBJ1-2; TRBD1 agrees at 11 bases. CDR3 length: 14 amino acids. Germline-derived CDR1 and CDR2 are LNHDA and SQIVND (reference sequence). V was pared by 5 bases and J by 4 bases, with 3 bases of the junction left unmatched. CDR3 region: CASSGGTGGYGYTF. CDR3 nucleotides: TGTGCCAGTAGTGGCGGGACAGGGGGCTATGGCTACACCTTC.

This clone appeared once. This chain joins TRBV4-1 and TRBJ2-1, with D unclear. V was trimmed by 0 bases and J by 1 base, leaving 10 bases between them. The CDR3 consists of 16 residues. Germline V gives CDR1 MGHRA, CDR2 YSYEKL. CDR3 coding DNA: TGCGCCAGCAGCCAAGATTTCCCAGAATCCTACAATGAGCAGTTCTTC. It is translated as CASSQDFPESYNEQFF.

As DNA, the CDR3 is TGCAGCGTTCAAGGAGGGACAGGAAACACTGAAGCTTTCTTT. It encodes CSVQGGTGNTEAFF. V and J are TRBV29-1 and TRBJ1-1, with 8 bases matching TRBD1. Germline CDR1 and CDR2: SQVTM and ANQGSEA. Unmatched junction bases numbered 7, after V lost 5 bases and J lost 2 bases. This CDR3 contains 14 residues.

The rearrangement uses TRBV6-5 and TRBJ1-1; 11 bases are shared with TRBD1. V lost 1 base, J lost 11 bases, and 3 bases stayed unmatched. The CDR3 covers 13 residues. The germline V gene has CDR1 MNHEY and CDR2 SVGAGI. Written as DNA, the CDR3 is TGTGCCAGCAGTTACTTGGGGACAGGGGGTGCTTTCTTT. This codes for CASSYLGTGGAFF.

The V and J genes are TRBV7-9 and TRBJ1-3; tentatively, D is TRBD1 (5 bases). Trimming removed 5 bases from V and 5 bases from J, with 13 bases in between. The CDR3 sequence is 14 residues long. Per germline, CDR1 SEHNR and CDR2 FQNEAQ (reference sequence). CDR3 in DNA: TGTGCCAGCAGCCCGGGGGGGGGAAGAAACACCATATATTTT. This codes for CASSPGGGRNTIYF.

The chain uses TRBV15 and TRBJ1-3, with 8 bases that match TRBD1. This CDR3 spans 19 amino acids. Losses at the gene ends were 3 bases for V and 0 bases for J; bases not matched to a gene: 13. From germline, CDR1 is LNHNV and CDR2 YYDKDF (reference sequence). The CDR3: CATSRKPLDRASSGNTIYF. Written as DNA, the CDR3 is TGTGCCACCAGCAGGAAACCCCTGGACAGGGCGAGCTCTGGAAACACCATATATTTT. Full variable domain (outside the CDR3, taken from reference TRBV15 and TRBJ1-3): DAMVIQNPRYQVTQFGKPVTLSCSQTLNHNVMYWYQQKSSQAPKLLFHYYDKDFNNEADTPDNFQSRRPNTSFCFLDIRSPGLGDTAMYLCATSRKPLDRASSGNTIYFGEGSWLTVV.

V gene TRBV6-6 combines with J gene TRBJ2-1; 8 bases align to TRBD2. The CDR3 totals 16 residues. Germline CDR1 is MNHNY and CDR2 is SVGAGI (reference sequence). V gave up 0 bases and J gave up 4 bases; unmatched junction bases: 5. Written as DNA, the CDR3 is TGTGCCAGCAGTTACTCGAGTACTAGCGGATACAATGAGCAGTTCTTC. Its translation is CASSYSSTSGYNEQFF.

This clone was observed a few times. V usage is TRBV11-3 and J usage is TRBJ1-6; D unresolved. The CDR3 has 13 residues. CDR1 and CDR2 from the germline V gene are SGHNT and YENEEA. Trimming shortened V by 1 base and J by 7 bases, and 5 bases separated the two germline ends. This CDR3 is CASSLGGNSPLHF. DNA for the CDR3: TGTGCCAGCAGCTTAGGCGGGAATTCACCCCTCCACTTT.